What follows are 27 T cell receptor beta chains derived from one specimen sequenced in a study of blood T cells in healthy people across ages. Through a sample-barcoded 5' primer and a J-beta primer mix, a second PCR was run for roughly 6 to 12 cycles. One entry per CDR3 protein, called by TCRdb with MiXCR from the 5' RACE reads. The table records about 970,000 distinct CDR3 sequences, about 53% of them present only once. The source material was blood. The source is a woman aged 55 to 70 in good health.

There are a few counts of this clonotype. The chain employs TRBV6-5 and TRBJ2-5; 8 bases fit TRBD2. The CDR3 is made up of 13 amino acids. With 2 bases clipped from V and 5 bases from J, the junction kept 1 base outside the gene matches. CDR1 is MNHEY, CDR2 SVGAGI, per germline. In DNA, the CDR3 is TGTGCCAGCAGTTACCCTAGCGGGGAGACCCAGTACTTC. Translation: CASSYPSGETQYF.

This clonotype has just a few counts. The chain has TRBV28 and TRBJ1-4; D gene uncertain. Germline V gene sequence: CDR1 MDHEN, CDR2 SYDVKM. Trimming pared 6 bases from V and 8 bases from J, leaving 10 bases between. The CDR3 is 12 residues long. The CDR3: CASSLRREKLFF. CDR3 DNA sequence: TGTGCCAGCAGCTTAAGGAGAGAAAAACTGTTTTTT.

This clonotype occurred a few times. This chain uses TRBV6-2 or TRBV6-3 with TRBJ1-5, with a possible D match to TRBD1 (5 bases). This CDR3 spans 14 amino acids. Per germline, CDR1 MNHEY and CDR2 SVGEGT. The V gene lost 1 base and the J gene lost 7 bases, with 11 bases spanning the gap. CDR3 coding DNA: TGTGCCAGCAGTTACTTCAGGGACCGCCAGCCCCAGCATTTT. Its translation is CASSYFRDRQPQHF.

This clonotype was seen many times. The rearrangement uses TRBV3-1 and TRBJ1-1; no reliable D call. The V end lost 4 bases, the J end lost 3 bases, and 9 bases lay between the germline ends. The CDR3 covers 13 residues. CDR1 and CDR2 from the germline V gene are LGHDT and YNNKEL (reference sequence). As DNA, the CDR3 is TGTGCCAGCAGCCCCCCGGGTGACACTGAAGCTTTCTTT. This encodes CASSPPGDTEAFF. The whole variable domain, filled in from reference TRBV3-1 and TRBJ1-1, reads DTAVSQTPKYLVTQMGNDKSIKCEQNLGHDTMYWYKQDSKKFLKIMFSYNNKELIINETVPNRFSPKSPDKAHLNLHINSLELGDSAVYFCASSPPGDTEAFFGQGTRLTVV.

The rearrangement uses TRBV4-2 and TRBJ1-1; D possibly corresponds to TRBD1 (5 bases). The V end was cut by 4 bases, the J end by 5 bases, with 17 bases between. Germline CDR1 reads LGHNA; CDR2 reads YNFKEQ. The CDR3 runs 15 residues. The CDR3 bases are TGTGCCAGCAGCCCTACGACAGTTGCAGGAACTGAAGCTTTCTTT. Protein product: CASSPTTVAGTEAFF.

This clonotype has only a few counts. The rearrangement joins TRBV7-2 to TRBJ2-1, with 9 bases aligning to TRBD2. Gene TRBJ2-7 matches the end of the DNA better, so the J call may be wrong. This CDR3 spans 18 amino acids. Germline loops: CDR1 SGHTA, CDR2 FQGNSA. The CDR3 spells CASSLNFLGLASYNEQYF. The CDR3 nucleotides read TGTGCCAGCAGCCTCAACTTCCTGGGACTAGCTAGTTACAATGAGCAGTACTTC.

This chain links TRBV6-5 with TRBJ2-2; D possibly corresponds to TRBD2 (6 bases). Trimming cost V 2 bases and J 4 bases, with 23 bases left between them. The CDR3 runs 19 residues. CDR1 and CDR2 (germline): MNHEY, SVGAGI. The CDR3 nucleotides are TGTGCCAGCAGTTACCAGGTGGAGGTCGGCGTTAGCGGCACCGGGGAGCTGTTTTTT. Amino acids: CASSYQVEVGVSGTGELFF.

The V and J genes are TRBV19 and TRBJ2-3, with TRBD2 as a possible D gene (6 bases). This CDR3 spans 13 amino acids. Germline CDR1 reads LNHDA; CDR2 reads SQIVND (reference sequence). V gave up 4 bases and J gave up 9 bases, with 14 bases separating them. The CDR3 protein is CASSTRTTGTQYF. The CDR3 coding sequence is TGTGCCAGTAGTACCCGGACTACGGGGACGCAGTATTTT.

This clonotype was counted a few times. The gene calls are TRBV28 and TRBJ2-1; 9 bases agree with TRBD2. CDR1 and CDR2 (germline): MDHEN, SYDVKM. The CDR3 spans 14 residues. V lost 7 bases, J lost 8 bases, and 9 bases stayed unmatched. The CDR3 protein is CASITGTSSDEQFF. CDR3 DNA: TGTGCCAGCATCACCGGGACTAGCTCCGATGAGCAGTTCTTC.

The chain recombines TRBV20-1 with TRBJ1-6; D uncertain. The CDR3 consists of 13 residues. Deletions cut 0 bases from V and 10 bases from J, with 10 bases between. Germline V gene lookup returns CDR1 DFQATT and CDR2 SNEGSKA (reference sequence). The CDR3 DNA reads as TGCAGTGCTAGAGATAGGGAGGTCTCACCCCTCCACTTT. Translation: CSARDREVSPLHF.

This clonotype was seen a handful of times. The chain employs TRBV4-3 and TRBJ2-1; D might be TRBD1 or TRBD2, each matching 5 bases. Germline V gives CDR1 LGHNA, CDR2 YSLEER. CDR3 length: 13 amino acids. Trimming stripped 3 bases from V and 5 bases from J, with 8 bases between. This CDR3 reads CASSHGANNEQFF. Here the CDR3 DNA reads TGCGCCAGCAGCCACGGGGCCAACAATGAGCAGTTCTTC.

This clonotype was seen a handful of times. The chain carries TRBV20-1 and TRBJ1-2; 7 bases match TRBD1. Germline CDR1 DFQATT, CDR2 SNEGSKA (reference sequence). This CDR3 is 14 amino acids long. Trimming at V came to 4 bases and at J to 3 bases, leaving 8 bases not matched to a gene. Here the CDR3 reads CSANPGQWDYGYTF. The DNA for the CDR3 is TGCAGTGCTAACCCGGGACAGTGGGACTATGGCTACACCTTC.

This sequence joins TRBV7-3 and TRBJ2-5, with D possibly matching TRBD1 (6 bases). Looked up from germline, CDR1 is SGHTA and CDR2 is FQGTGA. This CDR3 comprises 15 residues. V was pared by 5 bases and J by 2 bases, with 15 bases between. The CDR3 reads CASSPRTAPQETQYF. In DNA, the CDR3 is TGTGCCAGCAGCCCCAGGACAGCACCTCAAGAGACCCAGTACTTC.

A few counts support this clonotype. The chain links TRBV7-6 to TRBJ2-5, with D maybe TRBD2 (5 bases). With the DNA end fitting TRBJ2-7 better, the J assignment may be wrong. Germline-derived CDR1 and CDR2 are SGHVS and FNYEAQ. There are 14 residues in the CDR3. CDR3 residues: CASSLAPRGGEQYF. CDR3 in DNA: TGTGCCAGCAGCTTAGCCCCCCGGGGTGGCGAGCAGTACTTC.

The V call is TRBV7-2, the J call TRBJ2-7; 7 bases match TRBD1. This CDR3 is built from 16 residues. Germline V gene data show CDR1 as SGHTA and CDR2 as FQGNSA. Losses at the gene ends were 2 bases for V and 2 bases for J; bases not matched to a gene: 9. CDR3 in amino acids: CASSLPGTGVPYEQYF. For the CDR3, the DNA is TGTGCCAGCAGCTTACCGGGAACAGGGGTACCCTACGAGCAGTACTTC.

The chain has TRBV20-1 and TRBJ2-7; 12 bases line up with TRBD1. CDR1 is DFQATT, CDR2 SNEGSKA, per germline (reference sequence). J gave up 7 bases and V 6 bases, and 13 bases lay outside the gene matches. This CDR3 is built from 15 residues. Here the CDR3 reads CSATSRDRGLREQYF. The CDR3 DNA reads TGCAGTGCAACTAGCCGGGACAGGGGGCTGCGGGAGCAGTACTTC.

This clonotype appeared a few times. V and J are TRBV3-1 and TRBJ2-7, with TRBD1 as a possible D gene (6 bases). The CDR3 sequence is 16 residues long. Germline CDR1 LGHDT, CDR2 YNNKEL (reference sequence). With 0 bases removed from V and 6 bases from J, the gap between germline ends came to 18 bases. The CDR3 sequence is CASSQDYSGEWREQYF. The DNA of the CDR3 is TGTGCCAGCAGCCAAGATTACTCAGGGGAATGGCGCGAGCAGTACTTC.

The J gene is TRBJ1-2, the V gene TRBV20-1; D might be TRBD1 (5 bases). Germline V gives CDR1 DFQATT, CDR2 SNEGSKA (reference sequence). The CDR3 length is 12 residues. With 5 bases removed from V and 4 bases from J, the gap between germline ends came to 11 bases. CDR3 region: CSAGEGIYGYTF. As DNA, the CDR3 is TGCAGTGCTGGGGAGGGGATCTATGGCTACACCTTC.

The CDR3 DNA follows: TGTGCCAGCTCACCGGGCGCCGGGTTAGATACGCAGTATTTT. It specifies CASSPGAGLDTQYF. V and J are TRBV18 and TRBJ2-3; D is uncertain. The length of the CDR3 is 14 residues. Germline CDR1 KGHSH, CDR2 LQKENI. Trimming pared 3 bases from V and 5 bases from J, leaving 12 bases between.

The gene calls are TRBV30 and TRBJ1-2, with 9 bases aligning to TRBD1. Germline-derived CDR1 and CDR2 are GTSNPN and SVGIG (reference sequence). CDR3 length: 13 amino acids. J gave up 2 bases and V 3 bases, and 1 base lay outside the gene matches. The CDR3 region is CAWSTGGNYGYTF. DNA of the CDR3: TGTGCCTGGAGCACAGGGGGCAACTATGGCTACACCTTC.

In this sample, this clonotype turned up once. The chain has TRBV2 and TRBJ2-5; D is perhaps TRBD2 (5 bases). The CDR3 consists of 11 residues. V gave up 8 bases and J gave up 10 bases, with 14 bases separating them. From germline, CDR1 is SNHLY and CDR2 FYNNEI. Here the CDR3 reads CASGREYDQYF. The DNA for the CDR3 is TGTGCCAGCGGCCGGGAATACGACCAGTACTTC. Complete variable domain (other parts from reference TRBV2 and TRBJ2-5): EPEVTQTPSHQVTQMGQEVILRCVPISNHLYFYWYRQILGQKVEFLVSFYNNEISEKSEIFDDQFSVERPDGSNFTLKIRSTKLEDSAMYFCASGREYDQYFGPGTRLLVL.

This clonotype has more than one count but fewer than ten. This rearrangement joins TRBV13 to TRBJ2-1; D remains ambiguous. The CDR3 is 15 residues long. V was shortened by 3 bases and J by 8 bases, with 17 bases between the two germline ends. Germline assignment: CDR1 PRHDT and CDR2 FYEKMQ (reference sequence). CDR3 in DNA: TGTGCCAGCAGCTTCAGAGATGGAACTTGGGATGAGCAGTTCTTC. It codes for CASSFRDGTWDEQFF. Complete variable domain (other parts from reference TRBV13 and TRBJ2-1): AAGVIQSPRHLIKEKRETATLKCYPIPRHDTVYWYQQGPGQDPQFLISFYEKMQSDKGSIPDRFSAQQFSDYHSELNMSSLELGDSALYFCASSFRDGTWDEQFFGPGTRLTVL.

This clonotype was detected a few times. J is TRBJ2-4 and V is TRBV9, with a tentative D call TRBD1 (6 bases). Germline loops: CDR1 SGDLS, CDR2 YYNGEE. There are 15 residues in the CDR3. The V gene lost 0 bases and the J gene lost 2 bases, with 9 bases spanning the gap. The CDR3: CASSVGTATKNIQYF. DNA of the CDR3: TGTGCCAGCAGCGTAGGGACAGCCACCAAAAACATTCAGTACTTC.

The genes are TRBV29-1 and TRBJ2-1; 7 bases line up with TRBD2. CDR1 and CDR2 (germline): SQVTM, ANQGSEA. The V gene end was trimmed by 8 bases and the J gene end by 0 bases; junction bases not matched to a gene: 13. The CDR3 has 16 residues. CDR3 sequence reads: CSCSSLAESSYNEQFF. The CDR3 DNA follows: TGCAGCTGTTCGAGTCTAGCGGAGAGCTCCTACAATGAGCAGTTCTTC.

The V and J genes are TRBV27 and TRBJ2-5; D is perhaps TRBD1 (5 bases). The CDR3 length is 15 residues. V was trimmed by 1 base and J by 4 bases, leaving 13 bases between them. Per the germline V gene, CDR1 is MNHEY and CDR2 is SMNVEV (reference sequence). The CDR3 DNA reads TGTGCCAGCAGTTTATTAGGCACAGGTGGAGAGACCCAGTACTTC. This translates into CASSLLGTGGETQYF.

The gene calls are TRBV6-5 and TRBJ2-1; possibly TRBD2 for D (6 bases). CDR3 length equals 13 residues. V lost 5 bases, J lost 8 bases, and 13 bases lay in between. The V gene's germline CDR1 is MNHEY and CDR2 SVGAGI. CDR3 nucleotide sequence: TGTGCCAGCAGTGCGACTAGGTTCTATGAGCAGTTCTTC. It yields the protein CASSATRFYEQFF.

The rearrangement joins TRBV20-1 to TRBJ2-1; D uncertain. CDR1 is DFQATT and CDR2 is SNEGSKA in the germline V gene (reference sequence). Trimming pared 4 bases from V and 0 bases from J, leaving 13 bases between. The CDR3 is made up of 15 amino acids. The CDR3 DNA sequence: TGCAGTGCTAAGAATCCGGAAGCCTCCTACAATGAGCAGTTCTTC. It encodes CSAKNPEASYNEQFF.